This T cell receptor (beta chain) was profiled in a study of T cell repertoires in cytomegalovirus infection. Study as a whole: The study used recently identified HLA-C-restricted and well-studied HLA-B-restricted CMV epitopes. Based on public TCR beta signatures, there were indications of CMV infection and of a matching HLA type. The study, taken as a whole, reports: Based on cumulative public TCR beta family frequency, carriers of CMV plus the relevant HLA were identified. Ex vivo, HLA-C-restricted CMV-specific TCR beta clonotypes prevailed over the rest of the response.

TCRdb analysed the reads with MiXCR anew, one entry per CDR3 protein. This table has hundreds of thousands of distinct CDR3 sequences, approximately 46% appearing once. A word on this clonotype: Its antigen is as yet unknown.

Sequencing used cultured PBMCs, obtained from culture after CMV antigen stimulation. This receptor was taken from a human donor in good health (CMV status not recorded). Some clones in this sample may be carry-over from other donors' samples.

CDR3 loop: CASLTPEGFSTEAFF. DNA for the CDR3: TGCGCCAGCTTAACTCCCGAGGGGTTTTCCACTGAAGCTTTCTTT. V and J are TRBV10-2 and TRBJ1-1, with D possibly being TRBD1 (5 bases). The V gene's germline CDR1 is WSHSY and CDR2 SAAADI. Between the trimmed V and J ends, which lost 8 bases and 4 bases, there was a span of 20 bases. The CDR3 covers 15 residues.